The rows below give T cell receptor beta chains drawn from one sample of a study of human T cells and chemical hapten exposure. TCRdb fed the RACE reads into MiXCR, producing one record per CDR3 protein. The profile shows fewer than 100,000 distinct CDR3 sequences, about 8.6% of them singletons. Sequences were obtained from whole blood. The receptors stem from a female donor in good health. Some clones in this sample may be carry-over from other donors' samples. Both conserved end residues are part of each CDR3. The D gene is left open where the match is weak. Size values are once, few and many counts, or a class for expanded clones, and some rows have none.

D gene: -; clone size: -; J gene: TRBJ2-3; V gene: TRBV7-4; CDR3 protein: CASSLGRAVGTDTQYF; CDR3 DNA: TGTGCCAGCAGCTTAGGCAGGGCGGTAGGCACAGATACGCAGTATTTT
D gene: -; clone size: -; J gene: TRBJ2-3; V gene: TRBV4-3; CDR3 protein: CASSHPMVGASTDTQYF; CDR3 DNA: TGCGCCAGCAGCCACCCCATGGTAGGGGCGAGCACAGATACGCAGTATTTT
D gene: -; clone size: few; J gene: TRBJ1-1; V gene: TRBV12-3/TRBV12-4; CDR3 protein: CASSLRAGGVSFTEAFF; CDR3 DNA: TGTGCCAGCAGTTTAAGGGCCGGGGGGGTAAGTTTCACTGAAGCTTTCTTT
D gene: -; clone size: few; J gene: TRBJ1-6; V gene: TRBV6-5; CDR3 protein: CASSYSTALGVYSPLHF; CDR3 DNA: TGTGCCAGCAGTTACTCAACCGCGTTGGGGGTGTATTCACCCCTCCACTTT
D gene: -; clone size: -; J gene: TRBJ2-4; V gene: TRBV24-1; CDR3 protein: CAPEACPFPLAKNIQYF; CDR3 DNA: TGTGCCCCAGAGGCTTGTCCTTTCCCCCTAGCCAAAAACATTCAGTACTTC
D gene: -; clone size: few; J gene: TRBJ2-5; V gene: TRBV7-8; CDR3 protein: CASSPPQSLGETQYF; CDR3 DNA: TGTGCCAGCAGCCCACCCCAGTCCCTCGGGGAGACCCAGTACTTC
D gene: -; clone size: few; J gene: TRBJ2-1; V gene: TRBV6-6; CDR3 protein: CASSYAPQSEFF; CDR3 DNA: TGTGCCAGCAGTTACGCCCCCCAGAGTGAGTTCTTC
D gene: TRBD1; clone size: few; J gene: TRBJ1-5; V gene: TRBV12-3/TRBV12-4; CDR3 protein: CASSLVRGSNQPQHF; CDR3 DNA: TGTGCCAGCAGTTTAGTCAGGGGGAGCAATCAGCCCCAGCATTTT
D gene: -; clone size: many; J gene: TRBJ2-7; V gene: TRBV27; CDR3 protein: CASSLSSQIYEQYF; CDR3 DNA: TGTGCCAGCAGTTTATCGAGCCAGATCTACGAGCAGTACTTC
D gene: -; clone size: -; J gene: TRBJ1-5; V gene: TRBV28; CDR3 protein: CASNRNSNQPQHF; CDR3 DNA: TGTGCCAGCAATAGAAATAGCAATCAGCCCCAGCATTTT
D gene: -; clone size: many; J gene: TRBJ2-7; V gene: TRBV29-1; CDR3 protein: CSVVLASPPGVPAYEQYF; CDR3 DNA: TGCAGCGTTGTACTGGCCTCCCCCCCGGGGGTTCCGGCCTACGAGCAGTACTTC
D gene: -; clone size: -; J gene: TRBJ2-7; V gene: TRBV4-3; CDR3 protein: CASSQEPLSYEQYF; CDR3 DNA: TGCGCCAGCAGCCAAGAGCCGCTCTCCTACGAGCAGTACTTC
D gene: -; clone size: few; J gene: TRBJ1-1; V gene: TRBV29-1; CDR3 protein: CSVRFKNTEAFF; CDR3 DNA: TGCAGCGTTAGATTCAAGAACACTGAAGCTTTCTTT
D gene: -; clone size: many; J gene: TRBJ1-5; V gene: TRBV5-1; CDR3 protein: CASSLSGGGNQPQHF; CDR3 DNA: TGCGCCAGCAGCTTGTCGGGGGGGGGCAATCAGCCCCAGCATTTT
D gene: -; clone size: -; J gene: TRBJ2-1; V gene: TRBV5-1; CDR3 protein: CASSLGLWRASSNEQFF; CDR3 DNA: TGCGCCAGCAGCTTGGGTCTTTGGAGGGCCTCCAGCAATGAGCAGTTCTTC
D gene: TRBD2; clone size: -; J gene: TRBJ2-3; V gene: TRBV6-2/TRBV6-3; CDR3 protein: CASRQAGGPSDTQYF; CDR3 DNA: TGTGCCAGCCGACAAGCGGGGGGGCCCTCAGATACGCAGTATTTT
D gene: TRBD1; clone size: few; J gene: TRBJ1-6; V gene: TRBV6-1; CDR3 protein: CASSEMGQLNSPLHF; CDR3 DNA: TGTGCCAGCAGTGAAATGGGACAGCTTAATTCACCCCTCCACTTT
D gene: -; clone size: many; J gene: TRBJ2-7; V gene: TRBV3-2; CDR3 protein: CASSLPGSSYEQYF; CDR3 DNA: TGTGCCAGCAGCCTGCCCGGGAGCTCCTACGAGCAGTACTTC
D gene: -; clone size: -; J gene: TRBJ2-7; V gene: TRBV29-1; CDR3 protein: CSVVLASPPGVPADEQYF; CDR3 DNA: TGCAGCGTTGTACTGGCCTCCCCCCCGGGGGTTCCGGCCGACGAGCAGTACTTC
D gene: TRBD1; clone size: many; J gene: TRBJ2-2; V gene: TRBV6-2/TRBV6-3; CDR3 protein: CASIGQGATGELFF; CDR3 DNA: TGTGCCAGCATTGGACAGGGTGCGACCGGGGAGCTGTTTTTT
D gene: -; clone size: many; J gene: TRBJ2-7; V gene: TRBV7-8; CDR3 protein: CASSSLRPGPVYEQYF; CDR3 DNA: TGTGCCAGCAGCTCTTTGAGACCGGGACCCGTTTACGAGCAGTACTTC
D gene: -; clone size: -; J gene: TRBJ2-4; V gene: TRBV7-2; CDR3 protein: CASSLLIGGQAKNIQYF; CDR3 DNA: TGTGCCAGCAGCTTATTGATAGGTGGTCAAGCCAAAAACATTCAGTACTTC
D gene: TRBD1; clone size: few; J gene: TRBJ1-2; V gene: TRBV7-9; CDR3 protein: CASSPLRTGYTYGYTF; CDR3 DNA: TGTGCCAGCAGCCCGCTAAGGACAGGGTATACCTATGGCTACACCTTC
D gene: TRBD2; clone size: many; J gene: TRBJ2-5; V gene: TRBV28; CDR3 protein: CASSGGLGEETQYF; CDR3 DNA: TGTGCCAGCAGTGGAGGACTAGGGGAAGAGACCCAGTACTTC
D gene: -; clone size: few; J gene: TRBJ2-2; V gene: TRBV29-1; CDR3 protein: CSVDRANTGELFF; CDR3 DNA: TGCAGCGTTGATAGGGCGAACACCGGGGAGCTGTTTTTT
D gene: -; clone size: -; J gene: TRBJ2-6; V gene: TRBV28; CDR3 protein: CASSFVVGHSSGANVLTF; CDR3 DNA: TGTGCCAGCAGTTTTGTGGTCGGCCACTCCTCTGGGGCCAACGTCCTGACTTTC
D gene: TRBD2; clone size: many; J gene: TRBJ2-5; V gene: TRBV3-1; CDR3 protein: CASSQEWRPGGRGETQYF; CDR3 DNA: TGTGCCAGCAGCCAAGAGTGGAGACCGGGGGGTCGGGGAGAGACCCAGTACTTC
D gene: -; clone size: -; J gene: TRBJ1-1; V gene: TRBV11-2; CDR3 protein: CASSLSERANTEAFF; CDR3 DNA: TGTGCCAGCAGCTTATCAGAAAGAGCAAACACTGAAGCTTTCTTT
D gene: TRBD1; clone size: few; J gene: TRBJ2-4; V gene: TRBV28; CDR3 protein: CASSRGQGLAKNIQYF; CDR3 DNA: TGTGCCAGCAGCCGGGGACAGGGGTTAGCCAAAAACATTCAGTACTTC